This passage covers 15 T cell receptor beta chains from one sample sequenced in a study of PD-1 blockade in classical Hodgkin lymphoma (dated by TCRdb to the early 2020s). Library preparation used the immunoSEQ multiplex PCR assay. In TCRdb, the immuneACCESS table is reduced to in-frame sequences with V and J assigned. These tables do not hold every clone; where another copy was compared, an unresolved V gene accounts for under half, and the others remain unexplained. The sample data list about 9,900 clones, and more than 85% of these were observed just once. About 14% of the sample is in the top ten clones. The time point label, read with the paper, signifies: cycle 1 day 1 (C1D1), immediately before nivolumab initiation. All trial patients had relapsed after autologous stem cell transplantation, with cohorts A, B and C differing in prior brentuximab vedotin exposure. The starting material was peripheral blood mononuclear cells (PBMCs), obtained at baseline. Every receptor here comes from a human donor with classical Hodgkin lymphoma.

V usage is TRBV1 and J usage is TRBJ1-5. TRBV1 is marked as a pseudogene. The CDR3 contains 16 residues. This chain's CDR3 is CTSSSGRGDSNQPQHF. The CDR3 DNA is TGCACCAGCAGCAGTGGCCGGGGGGACAGCAATCAGCCCCAGCATTTT.

Only one count was recorded for this clone. V and J are TRBV6-5 and TRBJ1-2; the D gene is possibly TRBD1 (5 bases). Germline V lookup: CDR1 MNHEY, CDR2 SVGAGI. V shed 0 bases and J shed 8 bases, with 19 bases lying between them. The CDR3 is 16 amino acids. The CDR3 DNA reads TGTGCCAGCAGTTACTCGATGGGATCAGGGCTCGGCGGCTACACCTTC. Translated: CASSYSMGSGLGGYTF.

The rearrangement links TRBV9 to TRBJ2-5, with 7 bases matching TRBD2. This CDR3 is built from 17 residues. After removal of 0 bases from V and 5 bases from J, the junction contained 13 bases not matched to a gene. Per the germline V gene, CDR1 is SGDLS and CDR2 is YYNGEE. CDR3 DNA sequence: TGTGCCAGCAGCGTAGCTACAGCTAGCGGAGCTCAGGAGACCCAGTACTTC. It codes for CASSVATASGAQETQYF.

This clone was observed a single time. V gene TRBV27 combines with J gene TRBJ2-7; D uncertain. The V gene lost 5 bases and the J gene lost 2 bases, with 10 bases spanning the gap. This CDR3 spans 13 amino acids. From germline, CDR1 is MNHEY and CDR2 SMNVEV (reference sequence). The CDR3 region has the DNA TGTGCCAGCAGTCTCCAGGCCCCCTACGAGCAGTACTTC. This encodes CASSLQAPYEQYF.

This chain links TRBV9 with TRBJ1-5; TRBD1 might be the D (5 bases). Per the germline V gene, CDR1 is SGDLS and CDR2 is YYNGEE. The CDR3 totals 13 residues. V gave up 3 bases and J gave up 8 bases, with 12 bases separating them. The CDR3 DNA sequence: TGTGCCAGCAGCGCTAGGGGCTTAGAGCCCCAGCATTTT. Protein sequence: CASSARGLEPQHF.

The rearrangement joins TRBV28 to TRBJ2-7, with D possibly TRBD1 on 5 matching bases. The CDR3 is 12 residues long. CDR1 is MDHEN, CDR2 SYDVKM, per germline. The V end was cut by 5 bases, the J end by 6 bases, with 11 bases between. The CDR3 reads CASSIRVGEQYF. The CDR3 coding sequence is TGTGCCAGCAGTATCAGGGTGGGCGAGCAGTACTTC.

Only one count was recorded for this clone. This rearrangement joins TRBV19 to TRBJ1-1; no clear D. Germline values: CDR1 LNHDA, CDR2 SQIVND (reference sequence). This CDR3 is 12 amino acids long. V was cut by 2 bases and J by 6 bases, with 7 bases left in between. The CDR3 region has the DNA TGTGCCAGTAGTATAAATAACGCTGAAGCTTTCTTT. Its protein product is CASSINNAEAFF.

The genes are TRBV7-2 and TRBJ1-1; D is unresolved. Germline V CDR1 and CDR2: SGHTA, FQGNSA. The ends were cut back, 4 bases at V and 0 bases at J, with 15 bases in the middle. This CDR3 spans 16 amino acids. The CDR3 bases are TGTGCCAGCAGCTCCCGGGCAGTCCGCTTGAACACTGAAGCTTTCTTT. Amino acids: CASSSRAVRLNTEAFF.

The chain joins TRBV19 to TRBJ2-1; 10 positions match TRBD2. V was pared by 8 bases and J by 5 bases, with 9 bases of the junction left unmatched. CDR1 and CDR2 (germline): LNHDA, SQIVND (reference sequence). This CDR3 has 15 residues. CDR3 nucleotides: TGTGCCAGTGGTCTCACTAGCGGGGCCAACAATGAGCAGTTCTTC. It is translated as CASGLTSGANNEQFF.

V and J are TRBV10-3 and TRBJ1-1; possibly TRBD1 for D (5 bases). This CDR3 spans 14 amino acids. CDR1 ENHRY and CDR2 SYGVKD come from the germline V gene. V was cut by 6 bases and J by 0 bases, with 11 bases left in between. The DNA for the CDR3 is TGTGCCATCAGGAACAGGCTCCTGAACACTGAAGCTTTCTTT. Its translation is CAIRNRLLNTEAFF.

This sequence joins TRBV6-4 and TRBJ2-7; no clear D gene. From germline, CDR1 is MRHNA and CDR2 SNTAGT. The CDR3 runs to 13 residues. V was cut by 0 bases and J by 8 bases, with 11 bases left in between. The CDR3: CASSDSPDSQQYF. CDR3 nucleotides: TGTGCCAGCAGTGACTCGCCAGACTCCCAGCAGTACTTC.

This clone was recorded once. The V gene is TRBV28, the J gene TRBJ1-5, with D possibly TRBD1 on 6 matching bases. The germline V gene encodes CDR1 MDHEN and CDR2 SYDVKM. Trimming removed 6 bases at V and 6 bases at J, with 18 bases between. CDR3 length: 15 amino acids. Here the CDR3 DNA reads TGTGCCAGCAGCCCCTCTCGCAGGGGTAGTCAGCCCCAGCATTTT. Its translation is CASSPSRRGSQPQHF.

The V and J genes are TRBV11-2 and TRBJ1-1; no clear D. V dropped 2 bases and J dropped 7 bases, with 8 bases sitting between them. The germline V gene encodes CDR1 SGHAT and CDR2 FQNNGV. This CDR3 has 12 amino acids. CDR3 amino acids: CASSLPTSEAFF. The CDR3 region has the DNA TGTGCCAGCAGCTTACCCACTAGTGAAGCTTTCTTT.

This clone has a single count. The CDR3 is CASSGPLYEQYF. In nucleotides, the CDR3 is TGTGCCAGCAGCGGGCCTCTATACGAGCAGTACTTC. The J gene is TRBJ2-7, the V gene TRBV7-9, with no clear D. Germline values: CDR1 SEHNR, CDR2 FQNEAQ (reference sequence). The CDR3 is 12 amino acids. Trimming removed 5 bases at V and 4 bases at J, with 9 bases between.

This sequence joins TRBV19 and TRBJ1-6; no clear D gene. Germline CDR1 and CDR2: LNHDA and SQIVND (reference sequence). The CDR3 is made up of 15 amino acids. V was clipped by 6 bases and J by 8 bases, with 17 bases between them. CDR3 sequence: CASRLSFTVDSPLHF. The CDR3 bases are TGTGCCAGTAGATTATCTTTTACAGTCGATTCACCCCTCCACTTT.